The rows below give T cell receptor beta chains drawn from one sample of a study of human T cells and chemical hapten exposure. TCRdb re-derived calls from the 5' RACE reads in MiXCR, one entry per CDR3 protein. The table lists 81,000 or so distinct CDR3 sequences, 6.5% to 8.5% of them singletons, with under 3% in the top ten. These receptors originate from a male donor in good health. The CDR3 runs from the conserved cysteine through the conserved F or W. D genes are given only for firm matches. Clone size is not always given. Where it is, it says once, few, many or a class for expanded clones.

D: TRBD2; size: many; V: TRBV25-1; J: TRBJ2-1; CDR3: CASSESGGPTYNEQFF; DNA: TGTGCCAGCAGTGAATCGGGGGGGCCTACCTACAATGAGCAGTTCTTC
D: .; size: many; V: TRBV12-3/TRBV12-4; J: TRBJ1-1; CDR3: CASSQSGGAYTEAFF; DNA: TGTGCCAGCAGCCAGAGCGGGGGGGCATATACTGAAGCTTTCTTT
D: TRBD1; size: .; V: TRBV25-1; J: TRBJ1-1; CDR3: CASSGKTGGPEASF; DNA: TGTGCCAGCAGTGGAAAGACAGGGGGGCCTGAAGCTTCCTTT
D: .; size: .; V: TRBV5-1; J: TRBJ1-1; CDR3: CASSLQGVNTEAFF; DNA: TGCGCCAGCAGCTTGCAGGGCGTGAACACTGAAGCTTTCTTT
D: .; size: many; V: TRBV5-1; J: TRBJ1-6; CDR3: CASTPGTVFSYNSPLHF; DNA: TGCGCCAGCACCCCCGGGACTGTCTTCTCTTATAATTCACCCCTCCACTTT
D: .; size: few; V: TRBV6-2/TRBV6-3; J: TRBJ2-1; CDR3: CASSPQPFSYNEQFF; DNA: TGTGCCAGCAGCCCCCAGCCCTTCTCCTACAATGAGCAGTTCTTC
D: .; size: .; V: TRBV7-2; J: TRBJ1-5; CDR3: CASSLAGQMNQPQHF; DNA: TGTGCCAGCAGCTTAGCCGGACAGATGAATCAGCCCCAGCATTTT
D: .; size: many; V: TRBV20-1; J: TRBJ2-1; CDR3: CSAQTNNEQFF; DNA: TGCAGTGCTCAGACAAACAATGAGCAGTTCTTC
D: .; size: .; V: TRBV20-1; J: TRBJ1-2; CDR3: CSARRMGTRAAGYGYTF; DNA: TGCAGTGCTCGTAGAATGGGAACTCGCGCAGCCGGTTATGGCTACACCTTC
D: TRBD2; size: .; V: TRBV12-3/TRBV12-4; J: TRBJ2-1; CDR3: CASSPAGGNEQFF; DNA: TGTGCCAGCAGTCCCGCGGGGGGGAATGAGCAGTTCTTC
D: .; size: .; V: TRBV15; J: TRBJ2-3; CDR3: CATSRAGTLRGSDTQYF; DNA: TGTGCCACCAGCAGAGCGGGAACCCTTCGGGGGTCAGATACGCAGTATTTT
D: .; size: few; V: TRBV7-9; J: TRBJ1-1; CDR3: CASSYLDSPNTEAFF; DNA: TGTGCCAGCAGCTACCTAGACAGCCCGAACACTGAAGCTTTCTTT
D: TRBD2; size: few; V: TRBV6-2/TRBV6-3; J: TRBJ2-3; CDR3: CASTTRRAGGQDTQYF; DNA: TGTGCCAGCACCACTAGAAGGGCGGGAGGGCAAGATACGCAGTATTTT
D: TRBD1; size: .; V: TRBV7-9; J: TRBJ2-3; CDR3: CASSRNRGDTDTQYF; DNA: TGTGCCAGCAGCCGGAACAGGGGGGACACAGATACGCAGTATTTT
D: TRBD1; size: .; V: TRBV20-1; J: TRBJ1-1; CDR3: CSAAGTGVGTEAFF; DNA: TGCAGTGCTGCCGGGACAGGGGTAGGAACTGAAGCTTTCTTT
D: .; size: few; V: TRBV7-2; J: TRBJ1-5; CDR3: CASSFFGREDQPQHF; DNA: TGTGCCAGCAGCTTTTTCGGCAGGGAAGATCAGCCCCAGCATTTT
D: .; size: few; V: TRBV29-1; J: TRBJ2-3; CDR3: CSVEDGQYTDTQYF; DNA: TGCAGCGTTGAAGATGGTCAGTACACAGATACGCAGTATTTT
D: .; size: .; V: TRBV6-2/TRBV6-3; J: TRBJ2-7; CDR3: CASRVLQGIKPYEQYF; DNA: TGTGCCAGCAGAGTCCTACAGGGAATAAAACCCTACGAGCAGTACTTC
D: .; size: few; V: TRBV18; J: TRBJ2-6; CDR3: CASSPYQGLSSGANVLTF; DNA: TGTGCCAGCTCACCGTACCAGGGCTTGAGCTCTGGGGCCAACGTCCTGACTTTC
D: .; size: .; V: TRBV7-2; J: TRBJ2-6; CDR3: CASSLAQIPGSGANVLTF; DNA: TGTGCCAGCAGCTTAGCGCAGATTCCCGGCTCTGGGGCCAACGTCCTGACTTTC
D: TRBD2; size: .; V: TRBV6-6; J: TRBJ2-3; CDR3: CASSPSRGAYTDTQYF; DNA: TGTGCCAGCAGCCCCTCGCGGGGGGCCTACACAGATACGCAGTATTTT
D: TRBD1; size: few; V: TRBV11-2; J: TRBJ1-1; CDR3: CASSWTGLIGTEAFF; DNA: TGTGCCAGCAGCTGGACAGGCCTGATTGGCACTGAAGCTTTCTTT
D: .; size: few; V: TRBV6-6; J: TRBJ1-5; CDR3: CASSYRQGSNQPQHF; DNA: TGTGCCAGCAGTTACAGGCAGGGGAGCAATCAGCCCCAGCATTTT
D: TRBD2; size: many; V: TRBV12-3/TRBV12-4; J: TRBJ2-5; CDR3: CASSPLFTSERGETQYF; DNA: TGTGCCAGCAGTCCCCTTTTTACTAGCGAAAGGGGAGAGACCCAGTACTTC
D: TRBD2; size: few; V: TRBV7-8; J: TRBJ2-2; CDR3: CASSLSPSGGRTGELFF; DNA: TGTGCCAGCAGCTTATCCCCTAGCGGGGGCCGCACCGGGGAGCTGTTTTTT
D: .; size: few; V: TRBV5-4; J: TRBJ2-6; CDR3: CASSFAGSGANVLTF; DNA: TGTGCCAGCAGCTTCGCGGGGTCCGGGGCCAACGTCCTGACTTTC
D: TRBD2; size: few; V: TRBV5-6; J: TRBJ2-3; CDR3: CASSLEGSGSTDTQYF; DNA: TGTGCCAGCAGCTTGGAAGGTAGCGGGAGCACAGATACGCAGTATTTT
D: TRBD1; size: many; V: TRBV20-1; J: TRBJ1-2; CDR3: CSARDSGTGIYGYTF; DNA: TGCAGTGCTAGAGATAGCGGGACAGGCATCTATGGCTACACCTTC
D: .; size: .; V: TRBV12-3/TRBV12-4; J: TRBJ1-2; CDR3: CASSLMAGYGYTF; DNA: TGTGCCAGCAGTTTAATGGCAGGCTATGGCTACACCTTC
D: .; size: .; V: TRBV27; J: TRBJ1-5; CDR3: CASSFAGGVQPQHF; DNA: TGTGCCAGCAGTTTCGCAGGTGGCGTCCAGCCCCAGCATTTT
D: TRBD2; size: .; V: TRBV10-3; J: TRBJ2-1; CDR3: CATTGGRSDEQFF; DNA: TGTGCCACTACTGGCGGGAGGTCGGATGAGCAGTTCTTC
D: .; size: .; V: TRBV4-1; J: TRBJ1-1; CDR3: CASSQVKGTGYPEAFF; DNA: TGCGCCAGCAGCCAAGTTAAGGGTACAGGGTACCCTGAAGCTTTCTTT
D: TRBD1; size: .; V: TRBV3-1; J: TRBJ2-7; CDR3: CASSPRTGGTYEQYF; DNA: TGTGCCAGCAGCCCACGGACAGGGGGTACCTACGAGCAGTACTTC
D: .; size: many; V: TRBV6-4; J: TRBJ1-1; CDR3: CASSAAGNTEAFF; DNA: TGTGCCAGCAGTGCAGCCGGAAACACTGAAGCTTTCTTT
D: .; size: .; V: TRBV29-1; J: TRBJ2-7; CDR3: CSVVRGEEQYF; DNA: TGCAGCGTTGTCAGGGGTGAGGAGCAGTACTTC
D: .; size: few; V: TRBV6-1; J: TRBJ2-3; CDR3: CASSVADTQYF; DNA: TGTGCCAGCAGTGTGGCAGATACGCAGTATTTT
D: TRBD1; size: .; V: TRBV5-5; J: TRBJ1-1; CDR3: CASSPTGQGTNTEAFF; DNA: TGTGCCAGCAGCCCAACCGGACAGGGTACGAACACTGAAGCTTTCTTT
D: .; size: .; V: TRBV12-3/TRBV12-4; J: TRBJ2-3; CDR3: CASSRNRDTDTQYF; DNA: TGTGCCAGCAGTAGGAACAGGGACACAGATACGCAGTATTTT
D: .; size: .; V: TRBV20-1; J: TRBJ2-3; CDR3: CSASSGAQADTQYF; DNA: TGCAGTGCTAGCTCGGGAGCCCAGGCAGATACGCAGTATTTT
D: TRBD2; size: .; V: TRBV3-1; J: TRBJ2-5; CDR3: CASSQDYPSAGGQETQYF; DNA: TGTGCCAGCAGCCAAGATTACCCCTCGGCGGGGGGGCAAGAGACCCAGTACTTC
D: TRBD2; size: many; V: TRBV20-1; J: TRBJ2-3; CDR3: CSARRPGLAGGTDTQYF; DNA: TGCAGTGCTAGACGACCGGGACTAGCGGGAGGCACAGATACGCAGTATTTT
D: .; size: many; V: TRBV20-1; J: TRBJ1-1; CDR3: CSASSGNTEAFF; DNA: TGCAGTGCTAGTTCCGGTAACACTGAAGCTTTCTTT